This TCR beta chain was recorded in a study of T cell responses to AZD1222 COVID-19 vaccine. In the study overall: Second-dose intervals of approximately 4 or approximately 12 weeks were pooled.

Study-wide points: CD4 TCRs associated with vaccination spanned spike, dominating at 160-218 and 743-854. Most donors were white British, females outnumbered males, and clonal diversity was possibly underestimated.

Regarding this clone: The antigen remains unidentified.

Profiling relied on immunoSEQ multiplex PCR, and the TCRdb table lists in-frame clones only, not all of them. The sample lists 150,000 or so clones, 85% to 90% seen once, with under 2% in the top ten. The trim removed 8 bases at V and 1 base at J, leaving 4 bases unmatched. CDR1 and CDR2 from the germline V gene are SQVTM and ANQGSEA. This CDR3 is 13 amino acids long. The sequences come from peripheral blood, collected on day 0 of AZD1222 vaccination. J is TRBJ2-5 and V is TRBV29-1, with 10 bases aligning to TRBD2. This TCR came from an adult in good health. CDR3 sequence reads: CSLAGDFQETQYF. Here the CDR3 DNA reads TGCAGCCTAGCGGGGGACTTCCAAGAGACCCAGTACTTC.